The next 10 T cell receptor beta chains were all read from a single sample in a study of vaccination and CD4 T cells after COVID-19. Specified treatment: roughly 11-day PBMC culture with coronavirus spike peptide pools or control peptides (ViraFEST assay). No antigen has been identified for these receptors. The assay that was used to sequence DNA from cultured CD4+ T cells was the Oncomine TCR Beta short-read assay. In TCRdb, the PCR reads were re-called with MiXCR into one record per CDR3 protein. The sample contains more than 2,500 distinct CDR3 sequences, around 30% of which appear only once. Sample: CD4+ T cells from blood, cultured in vitro, taken after SARS-CoV-2 vaccination. Receptor source: a human donor who had recovered from COVID-19.

The rearrangement uses TRBV29-1 and TRBJ2-1; D is unresolved. This CDR3 has 11 amino acids. Germline values: CDR1 SQVTM, CDR2 ANQGSEA. The V end lost 2 bases, the J end lost 6 bases, and 5 bases lay between the germline ends. The CDR3 sequence is CSVEMVNEQFF. The CDR3 nucleotides read TGCAGCGTTGAAATGGTCAATGAGCAGTTCTTC.

The chain links TRBV6-1 to TRBJ1-5, with D hard to call. V was pared by 1 base and J by 3 bases, with 10 bases between. In germline, CDR1 is MNHNS, CDR2 SASEGT. The length of the CDR3 is 15 residues. The CDR3 DNA sequence: TGTGCCAGCAGTGAAGAGGGCAGCCTCAATCAGCCCCAGCATTTT. It specifies CASSEEGSLNQPQHF.

The chain links TRBV7-9 to TRBJ1-2; TRBD1 matches 10 bases. The length of the CDR3 is 17 residues. J gave up 3 bases and V 5 bases, and 12 bases lay outside the gene matches. CDR1 and CDR2 (germline): SEHNR, FQNEAQ (reference sequence). The CDR3 is CASSLGTGVGVDYGYTF. The CDR3 DNA follows: TGTGCCAGCAGCCTCGGGACAGGGGTTGGCGTTGACTATGGCTACACCTTC.

This clonotype has more than one count but fewer than ten. The chain uses TRBV6-1 and TRBJ1-2; 9 bases are a match to TRBD1. Trimming at V came to 3 bases and at J to 7 bases, leaving 9 bases not matched to a gene. Germline CDR1 and CDR2: MNHNS and SASEGT. The CDR3 loop spans 15 amino acids. In nucleotides, the CDR3 is TGTGCCAGCAGTGATTCCGGGACAGGGTTTGGTGGCTACACCTTC. It is translated as CASSDSGTGFGGYTF.

Judged by abundance, this clonotype is medium-sized. This sequence joins TRBV7-2 and TRBJ1-6; TRBD1 aligns across 10 bases. This CDR3 is 14 amino acids long. V was pared by 3 bases and J by 11 bases, with 4 bases of the junction left unmatched. CDR1 and CDR2 (germline): SGHTA, FQGNSA. CDR3: CASSFDRGRPPLHF. Written as DNA, the CDR3 is TGTGCCAGCAGCTTTGACAGGGGGCGTCCACCCCTCCACTTT.

The chain is built from TRBV24-1 and TRBJ2-3; tentatively, D is TRBD2 (6 bases). The CDR3 extends over 14 amino acids. CDR1 is KGHDR, CDR2 SFDVKD, per germline. V lost 4 bases and J lost 6, with 13 bases in between. CDR3 in amino acids: CATSDPGLTDTQYF. CDR3 DNA: TGTGCCACCAGTGACCCGGGACTTACCGATACGCAGTATTTT.

The chain recombines TRBV5-4 with TRBJ1-6, with a weak D call TRBD1 (6 bases). This CDR3 contains 13 residues. The germline V and J ends were trimmed by 0 bases and 13 bases, with 11 bases remaining between them. Germline CDR1 SGHNT, CDR2 YYREEE (reference sequence). This CDR3 reads CASSLDRDKPLHF. The CDR3 coding sequence is TGTGCCAGCAGCTTGGACAGGGATAAGCCCCTCCACTTT.

This clonotype has more than one count but fewer than ten. The J gene is TRBJ1-2, the V gene TRBV10-3; 8 bases agree with TRBD1. The V and J ends lost 6 bases and 8 bases, in that order; junction bases with no gene match: 11. The germline CDR1 and CDR2 sequences are ENHRY and SYGVKD. The CDR3 spans 14 residues. Written as DNA, the CDR3 is TGTGCCATCAGCGAAAAAGACAGGGGTTGGGGCTACACCTTC. Translating gives CAISEKDRGWGYTF.

V usage is TRBV19 and J usage is TRBJ1-5; TRBD1 is a possible D gene (6 bases). V shed 6 bases and J shed 3 bases, with 18 bases lying between them. Germline V gene sequence: CDR1 LNHDA, CDR2 SQIVND (reference sequence). The CDR3 consists of 16 residues. CDR3 loop: CASRYHRAGLNQPQHF. CDR3 bases: TGTGCCAGTAGATATCACAGGGCAGGGCTCAATCAGCCCCAGCATTTT.

Judged by abundance, this clonotype is medium-sized. The chain has TRBV15 and TRBJ2-7; D might be TRBD1 (5 bases). The CDR3 has 14 amino acids. Germline V gene data show CDR1 as LNHNV and CDR2 as YYDKDF (reference sequence). Trimming shortened V by 0 bases and J by 3 bases, and 9 bases separated the two germline ends. CDR3 sequence: CATSRERGGYEQYF. CDR3 in DNA: TGTGCCACCAGCAGAGAAAGGGGTGGCTACGAGCAGTACTTC. Based on the CDR3 plus reference TRBV15 and TRBJ2-7, the full variable domain is DAMVIQNPRYQVTQFGKPVTLSCSQTLNHNVMYWYQQKSSQAPKLLFHYYDKDFNNEADTPDNFQSRRPNTSFCFLDIRSPGLGDTAMYLCATSRERGGYEQYFGPGTRLTVT.